Listed below are T cell receptor beta chains from one sample, sequenced in a study of control samples from healthy donors and cancer patients. This table comes from immunoSEQ multiplex PCR, and its TCRdb copy is limited to in-frame clones, with some not included. The data contain about 86,000 clones, about 89% of them singletons. Source material: PBMCs. These receptors were taken from a woman aged 45-65 years with colorectal cancer. Each CDR3 is given with its conserved first and last residue. Each record gives: clone size, J gene, V gene, D gene, CDR3 protein, CDR3 DNA. The D gene is left open where the match is weak. Clone size is given for some rows only: seen once, a few or many times, or a class if the clone is expanded.

-	TRBJ2-4	TRBV18	-	CASSPELLLAKNIQYF	TGTGCCAGCTCACCCGAACTGCTCTTAGCCAAAAACATTCAGTACTTC
once	TRBJ2-1	TRBV7-2	-	CASSHDRGGYNEQFF	TGTGCCAGCAGCCACGACAGGGGAGGGTACAATGAGCAGTTCTTC
-	TRBJ1-1	TRBV18	-	CASSPNLQGTEAFF	TGTGCCAGCTCACCTAACCTCCAGGGGACTGAAGCTTTCTTT
-	TRBJ1-4	TRBV18	-	CASSAAGGEKLFF	TGTGCCAGCTCAGCCGCTGGTGGAGAAAAACTGTTTTTT
-	TRBJ1-6	TRBV30	TRBD1	CAWRGGTGEDFDNSPLHF	TGTGCCTGGAGGGGCGGGACAGGGGAAGACTTCGATAATTCACCCCTCCACTTT
-	TRBJ2-1	TRBV28	TRBD2	CASTSGLAGGNEQFF	TGTGCCAGCACCTCCGGACTAGCGGGGGGTAATGAGCAGTTCTTC
-	TRBJ1-6	TRBV28	-	CASSLLTGNNSPLHF	TGTGCCAGCAGTTTACTAACAGGGAATAATTCACCCCTCCACTTT
few	TRBJ1-5	TRBV3-1/TRBV3-2	-	CASSQAGYNQPQHF	TGTGCCAGCAGCCAAGCGGGCTATAATCAGCCCCAGCATTTT
-	TRBJ1-1	TRBV7-8	-	CASSLLDRNTEAFF	TGTGCCAGCAGCTTACTGGACAGGAACACTGAAGCTTTCTTT
once	TRBJ1-2	TRBV28	TRBD1	CASRQPDGQAGYTF	TGTGCCAGCAGGCAACCCGACGGACAGGCTGGCTACACCTTC
-	TRBJ1-2	TRBV7-9	TRBD1	CASSPGTGGYGYTF	TGTGCCAGCAGCCCGGGGACAGGGGGCTATGGCTACACCTTC
-	TRBJ1-5	TRBV5-1	TRBD1	CASSSGTGVNQPQHF	TGCGCCAGCAGCTCCGGGACAGGGGTAAATCAGCCCCAGCATTTT
-	TRBJ2-3	TRBV12-5	-	CATPPAPGVRTDTQYF	TGTGCTACCCCACCGGCACCGGGGGTTCGCACAGATACGCAGTATTTT
-	TRBJ1-2	TRBV5-8	-	CASNPTPRGVAYGYTF	TGTGCCAGCAACCCGACACCTCGTGGGGTGGCCTATGGCTACACCTTC
-	TRBJ1-1	TRBV6-6	-	CASSYGAGMTEAFF	TGTGCCAGCAGTTACGGGGCAGGGATGACTGAAGCTTTCTTT
-	TRBJ2-2	TRBV9	TRBD1	CASSVRQGAIPNTGELFF	TGTGCCAGCAGCGTCCGACAGGGGGCCATACCGAACACCGGGGAGCTGTTTTTT
-	TRBJ1-2	TRBV2	-	CASSVRSVGGYTF	TGTGCCAGCAGTGTAAGAAGTGTGGGAGGCTACACCTTC